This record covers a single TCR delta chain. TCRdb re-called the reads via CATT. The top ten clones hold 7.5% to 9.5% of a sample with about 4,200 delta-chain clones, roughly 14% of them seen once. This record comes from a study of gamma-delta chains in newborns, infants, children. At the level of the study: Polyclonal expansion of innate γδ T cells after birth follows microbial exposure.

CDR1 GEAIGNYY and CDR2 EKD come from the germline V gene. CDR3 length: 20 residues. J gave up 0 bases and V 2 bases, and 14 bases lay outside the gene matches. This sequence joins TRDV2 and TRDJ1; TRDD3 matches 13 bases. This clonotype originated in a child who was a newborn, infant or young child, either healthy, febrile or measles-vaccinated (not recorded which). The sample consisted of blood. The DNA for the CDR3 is TGTGCCTGTGACAGCCTGGGAGGACTGGGGGATACGGTTTACACCGATAAACTCATCTTT. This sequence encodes CACDSLGGLGDTVYTDKLIF.